The clone carrying this TCR beta chain is medium-sized (0.01 to 0.1%). These data originate in a study of T cell repertoires in cytomegalovirus infection. TCRdb re-called the reads with MiXCR, one entry per CDR3 protein. The sample shows some 200,000 distinct CDR3 sequences, roughly 9% of them seen only once. After removal of 6 bases from V and 0 bases from J, the junction contained 14 bases not matched to a gene. CDR3 size: 19 residues. What was sequenced was PBMCs. The rearrangement uses TRBV12-3 or TRBV12-4 and TRBJ1-5; 10 nucleotides align to TRBD1. The TCR sequence derives from a human donor in good health (CMV status not recorded). Some clones in this sample may be carry-over from other donors' samples. CDR3 DNA: TGTGCCAGCAGATCGTATCGGCTGGGGACAGGGGATAGCAATCAGCCCCAGCATTTT. This encodes CASRSYRLGTGDSNQPQHF.